This T cell receptor beta chain was sequenced for a study of T cell responses to AZD1222 COVID-19 vaccine. The CDR3 runs 16 residues. Trimming removed 4 bases at V and 6 bases at J, with 19 bases between. CDR1 SGDLS and CDR2 YYNGEE come from the germline V gene. TCRdb's copy holds only in-frame clones and misses some; the assay was immunoSEQ multiplex PCR. The sample consists of 91,000 or so clones, more than 85% of them appearing once. Study-level points and caveats: Spike-specific TCR breadth and depth were elevated following two AZD1222 doses.

Points on this clone: No antigen is known for it.

This clonotype was sampled from an adult who received the AZD1222 COVID-19 vaccine. This chain links TRBV9 with TRBJ2-2, with D possibly TRBD2 on 7 matching bases. Here the sequenced sample was peripheral blood, taken 28 days after the second AZD1222 dose. This CDR3 reads CASSKQGGGVSGELFF. The CDR3 DNA is TGTGCCAGCAGCAAGCAGGGAGGGGGAGTATCCGGGGAGCTGTTTTTT.